The 27 T cell receptor beta chains in this list originate from one sample, sequenced in a study of cytomegalovirus exposure and HLA in healthy donors. The PCR contained 60 Vbeta and 13 Jbeta primers. TCRdb's table, derived via immunoSEQ multiplex PCR, lists solely in-frame clones and lacks some. This table has roughly 180,000 clones, more than 65% appearing once. Material: PBMCs. These receptors came from a girl aged 2-10 years in good health and CMV-seropositive.

This clone has a single count. This chain connects TRBV15 to TRBJ2-1; 12 bases are a match to TRBD1. The CDR3 length is 16 residues. The germline CDR1 and CDR2 sequences are LNHNV and YYDKDF (reference sequence). The V and J ends lost 5 bases and 12 bases, in that order; junction bases with no gene match: 14. CDR3: CATSPSPGTGGGGQFF. The CDR3 DNA reads TGTGCCACCAGCCCGAGTCCCGGGACAGGGGGCGGGGGGCAGTTCTTC. Variable domain in full (rest from reference TRBV15 and TRBJ2-1): DAMVIQNPRYQVTQFGKPVTLSCSQTLNHNVMYWYQQKSSQAPKLLFHYYDKDFNNEADTPDNFQSRRPNTSFCFLDIRSPGLGDTAMYLCATSPSPGTGGGGQFFGPGTRLTVL.

The chain has TRBV18 and TRBJ2-1, with D perhaps TRBD1 (6 bases). Looked up from germline, CDR1 is KGHSH and CDR2 is LQKENI. With 10 bases removed from V and 8 bases from J, the gap between germline ends came to 15 bases. The CDR3 covers 12 residues. CDR3 coding DNA: TGTGCCACTACCACAGGGTTGGATGAGCAGTTCTTC. Translating gives CATTTGLDEQFF.

V is TRBV13 and J is TRBJ2-7; 9 bases agree with TRBD2. Germline CDR1 is PRHDT and CDR2 is FYEKMQ (reference sequence). The CDR3 contains 15 residues. J gave up 4 bases and V 1 base, and 5 bases lay outside the gene matches. CDR3 DNA: TGTGCCAGCAGCTTAGATCCTAGCGGGGAGTACGAGCAGTACTTC. Its protein product is CASSLDPSGEYEQYF.

This clone was seen a handful of times. The J gene is TRBJ2-6, the V gene TRBV6-5, with D uncertain. This CDR3 region has 15 residues. CDR1 and CDR2 from the germline V gene are MNHEY and SVGAGI. The V gene lost 1 base and the J gene lost 1 base, with 5 bases spanning the gap. CDR3 coding DNA: TGTGCCAGCAGTTACTTCAAATCTGGGGCCAACGTCCTGACTTTC. It translates to CASSYFKSGANVLTF.

This chain links TRBV7-3 with TRBJ2-5; tentative D call: TRBD1 (6 bases). V shed 5 bases and J shed 1 base, with 14 bases lying between them. Germline loops: CDR1 SGHTA, CDR2 FQGTGA. CDR3 length equals 15 residues. The CDR3 is CASSRNSGVQETQYF. CDR3 bases: TGTGCCAGCAGCCGCAACTCAGGGGTCCAAGAGACCCAGTACTTC.

The chain has TRBV7-2 and TRBJ1-2, with 7 bases identical to TRBD1. From germline, CDR1 is SGHTA and CDR2 FQGNSA. This CDR3 contains 14 residues. The J segment lost 3 bases and the V segment lost 5 bases, leaving 6 bases of the junction unmatched. DNA for the CDR3: TGTGCCAGCAGCGCAGGGGGATGGGACTATGGCTACACCTTC. It codes for CASSAGGWDYGYTF.

V and J are TRBV9 and TRBJ2-1, with 7 bases fitting TRBD1. Germline-derived CDR1 and CDR2 are SGDLS and YYNGEE. The junction had 6 bases not matched to a gene; V was cut back by 2 bases and J by 1 base. The CDR3 length is 16 residues. CDR3: CASSVADRVSYNEQFF. Written as DNA, the CDR3 is TGTGCCAGCAGCGTCGCCGACAGGGTATCCTACAATGAGCAGTTCTTC.

The chain recombines TRBV19 with TRBJ1-2, with TRBD1 matching over 7 bases. V lost 6 bases and J lost 7; bases outside the gene matches: 8. The CDR3 runs 13 residues. CDR1 and CDR2 (germline): LNHDA, SQIVND (reference sequence). DNA of the CDR3: TGTGCCAGTAGACATGACAGGGCCGGTGGCTACACCTTC. Amino acids: CASRHDRAGGYTF.

The chain uses TRBV7-2 and TRBJ2-7; possible D gene TRBD1, 6 bases. This CDR3 is built from 13 residues. V lost 5 bases and J 4 bases, leaving 12 bases between the germline ends. CDR1 SGHTA and CDR2 FQGNSA come from the germline V gene. CDR3 loop: CASSRTVGYEQYF. CDR3 in DNA: TGTGCCAGCAGCCGGACAGTGGGATACGAGCAGTACTTC. Filled out from reference TRBV7-2 and TRBJ2-7, the complete variable domain reads GAGVSQSPSNKVTEKGKDVELRCDPISGHTALYWYRQSLGQGLEFLIYFQGNSAPDKSGLPSDRFSAERTGGSVSTLTIQRTQQEDSAVYLCASSRTVGYEQYFGPGTRLTVT.

The chain uses TRBV7-9 and TRBJ2-1; TRBD2 agrees at 11 bases. The junction had 10 bases not matched to a gene; V was cut back by 2 bases and J by 10 bases. The CDR3 is made up of 16 amino acids. Germline loops: CDR1 SEHNR, CDR2 FQNEAQ (reference sequence). CDR3 in amino acids: CASSLISSGRWGEQFF. The CDR3 coding sequence is TGTGCCAGCAGCTTAATTTCTAGCGGGAGGTGGGGGGAGCAGTTCTTC.

The chain combines TRBV11-3 with TRBJ1-2; D is unresolved. The V and J ends lost 0 bases and 7 bases respectively, with 12 bases between them. This CDR3 is 14 amino acids long. Germline CDR1 reads SGHNT; CDR2 reads YENEEA. The CDR3 nucleotides read TGTGCCAGCAGCTTAGAGGGCCCCGTTTCTGGCTACACCTTC. It specifies CASSLEGPVSGYTF.

CDR3 residues: CASSRGQNLEKLFF. CDR3 DNA sequence: TGTGCCAGCAGCCGGGGACAGAACCTTGAAAAACTGTTTTTT. The rearrangement links TRBV5-4 to TRBJ1-4, with 7 bases aligning to TRBD1. This CDR3 region has 14 residues. With V trimmed by 4 bases and J by 7 bases, 7 bases remained unmatched. Germline V gives CDR1 SGHNT, CDR2 YYREEE (reference sequence).

The rearrangement uses TRBV19 and TRBJ2-7; 9 bases map to TRBD1. Germline values: CDR1 LNHDA, CDR2 SQIVND (reference sequence). The CDR3 extends over 17 amino acids. Germline trimming cut 7 bases from V and 2 bases from J; bases unmatched to any gene: 15. This chain's CDR3 is CASTTSFTGGRPYEQYF. CDR3 coding DNA: TGTGCCAGTACCACTTCCTTCACAGGGGGCCGTCCCTACGAGCAGTACTTC.

The chain uses TRBV5-6 and TRBJ2-3; 7 bases are shared with TRBD2. The V segment lost 1 base and the J segment 4 bases; nucleotides outside the gene matches: 9. CDR1 is SGHDT, CDR2 YYEEEE, per germline. This CDR3 is 16 amino acids long. The CDR3 DNA follows: TGTGCCAGCAGCTTGTTTGGGAGGGCATTGGCAGATACGCAGTATTTT. It is translated as CASSLFGRALADTQYF.

The rearrangement uses TRBV6-1 and TRBJ2-5, with D unresolved. With the DNA end fitting TRBJ2-7 better, the J assignment may be wrong. CDR3 length: 12 amino acids. From germline, CDR1 is MNHNS and CDR2 SASEGT. The CDR3 DNA reads as TGTGCCAGCAGCAGGAATCCCTACGAGCAGTACTTC. It specifies CASSRNPYEQYF.

The chain recombines TRBV6-5 with TRBJ1-3; D might be TRBD1 (5 bases). Deletions cut 5 bases from V and 2 bases from J, with 13 bases between. The germline V gene has CDR1 MNHEY and CDR2 SVGAGI. This CDR3 spans 15 amino acids. CDR3 nucleotide sequence: TGTGCCAGCAGTCTCGCGGGGGTTACTGGAAACACCATATATTTT. This codes for CASSLAGVTGNTIYF.

V and J are TRBV7-8 and TRBJ2-7; the match to TRBD1 covers 8 bases. With V trimmed by 5 bases and J by 5 bases, 14 bases remained unmatched. The germline V gene encodes CDR1 SGHVS and CDR2 FQNEAQ. CDR3 length equals 16 residues. The CDR3 DNA is TGTGCCAGCAGCCCGAGGCGCCTCAGGGGGCTAAACGAGCAGTACTTC. Its translation: CASSPRRLRGLNEQYF.

The chain recombines TRBV12-5 with TRBJ2-7; 9 nucleotides line up with TRBD1. V shed 5 bases, J shed 4 bases, and the junction held 12 bases outside the gene matches. The V gene's germline CDR1 is LGHNT and CDR2 FRNRAP. CDR3 length: 16 amino acids. The CDR3, as DNA: TGTGCTAGTGGTCGCCCCCGGACAGGGGAATTGTACGAGCAGTACTTC. It codes for CASGRPRTGELYEQYF. Full variable domain (missing parts from reference TRBV12-5 and TRBJ2-7): DARVTQTPRHKVTEMGQEVTMRCQPILGHNTVFWYRQTMMQGLELLAYFRNRAPLDDSGMPKDRFSAEMPDATLATLKIQPSEPRDSAVYFCASGRPRTGELYEQYFGPGTRLTVT.

This clone came up once. The V call is TRBV14, the J call TRBJ2-3; TRBD1 matches 8 bases. There are 15 residues in the CDR3. V shed 1 base and J 2 bases; nucleotides not matched to a gene: 2. Germline CDR1 and CDR2: SGHDN and FVKESK. CDR3 nucleotide sequence: TGTGCCAGCAGCCAAGGGGACAGGATCACAGATACGCAGTATTTT. The encoded protein is CASSQGDRITDTQYF. Full variable domain (remainder filled in from reference TRBV14 and TRBJ2-3): EAGVTQFPSHSVIEKGQTVTLRCDPISGHDNLYWYRRVMGKEIKFLLHFVKESKQDESGMPNNRFLAERTGGTYSTLKVQPAELEDSGVYFCASSQGDRITDTQYFGPGTRLTVL.

This clone was observed a single time. The chain has TRBV10-1 and TRBJ1-1; 9 positions match TRBD1. Germline trimming cut 4 bases from V and 5 bases from J; bases unmatched to any gene: 5. There are 14 residues in the CDR3. Germline V gives CDR1 WNHNN, CDR2 SYGVQD (reference sequence). The CDR3 DNA sequence: TGCGCCAGCAGTGGTACGACAGGGGGGACTGAAGCTTTCTTT. Amino acid sequence: CASSGTTGGTEAFF.

The V call is TRBV9, the J call TRBJ2-2; D remains unclear. V shed 0 bases and J shed 5 bases, with 5 bases lying between them. The CDR3 covers 13 residues. Germline lookup yields CDR1 SGDLS and CDR2 YYNGEE. The CDR3 DNA reads as TGTGCCAGCAGCGTAGTCCGGACCGGGGAGCTGTTTTTT. Encoded protein: CASSVVRTGELFF.

The gene calls are TRBV14 and TRBJ2-3; 9 bases map to TRBD1. The germline CDR1 and CDR2 sequences are SGHDN and FVKESK. J lost 4 bases, V lost 6 bases, and 8 bases had no gene match. The CDR3 length is 15 residues. CDR3 bases: TGTGCCAGCAGTGACACAGGGGGCGTTGCAGATACGCAGTATTTT. As protein: CASSDTGGVADTQYF. Supplemented by reference TRBV14 and TRBJ2-3, the full variable domain reads EAGVTQFPSHSVIEKGQTVTLRCDPISGHDNLYWYRRVMGKEIKFLLHFVKESKQDESGMPNNRFLAERTGGTYSTLKVQPAELEDSGVYFCASSDTGGVADTQYFGPGTRLTVL.

The V gene is TRBV6-6, the J gene TRBJ1-1, with a possible D match to TRBD1 (6 bases). Germline V gives CDR1 MNHNY, CDR2 SVGAGI (reference sequence). Trimming cost V 2 bases and J 8 bases, with 21 bases left between them. The CDR3 has 16 amino acids. The CDR3: CASSYKTRGSFQEAFF. CDR3 coding DNA: TGTGCCAGCAGTTACAAAACGAGGGGGTCCTTCCAGGAAGCTTTCTTT.

The chain combines TRBV6-1 with TRBJ1-5, with 7 bases aligning to TRBD1. The trim removed 2 bases at V and 13 bases at J, leaving 8 bases unmatched. In germline, CDR1 is MNHNS, CDR2 SASEGT. The CDR3 runs to 13 residues. This chain's CDR3 is CASSEHRQGGQHF. CDR3 DNA sequence: TGTGCCAGCAGTGAACACCGACAGGGCGGTCAGCATTTT.

V is TRBV28 and J is TRBJ2-7, with 9 positions matching TRBD1. Germline-derived CDR1 and CDR2 are MDHEN and SYDVKM. J was trimmed by 3 bases and V by 1 base; bases with no gene match: 7. The CDR3 spans 16 residues. CDR3 in amino acids: CASSLSSGQGRYEQYF. The CDR3, as DNA: TGTGCCAGCAGTTTATCGTCGGGACAGGGTCGCTACGAGCAGTACTTC. The full variable domain, completed using reference TRBV28 and TRBJ2-7, is DVKVTQSSRYLVKRTGEKVFLECVQDMDHENMFWYRQDPGLGLRLIYFSYDVKMKEKGDIPEGYSVSREKKERFSLILESASTNQTSMYLCASSLSSGQGRYEQYFGPGTRLTVT.

The genes are TRBV7-3 and TRBJ2-2; D gene uncertain. CDR1 and CDR2 (germline): SGHTA, FQGTGA. V gave up 6 bases and J gave up 6 bases, with 17 bases separating them. The CDR3 covers 15 residues. As DNA, the CDR3 is TGTGCCAGCAGGTTGACCGCAGGCACAGCCGGGGAGCTGTTTTTT. It codes for CASRLTAGTAGELFF.

This clone was seen more than once but under ten times. This sequence joins TRBV5-1 and TRBJ2-7; TRBD1 is a possible D gene (6 bases). V lost 0 bases and J lost 6, with 10 bases in between. Germline V gene sequence: CDR1 SGHRS, CDR2 YFSETQ. This CDR3 region has 13 residues. The CDR3 coding sequence is TGCGCCAGCAGCTTGGGGGGGCTGAGCGAGCAGTACTTC. Protein: CASSLGGLSEQYF.